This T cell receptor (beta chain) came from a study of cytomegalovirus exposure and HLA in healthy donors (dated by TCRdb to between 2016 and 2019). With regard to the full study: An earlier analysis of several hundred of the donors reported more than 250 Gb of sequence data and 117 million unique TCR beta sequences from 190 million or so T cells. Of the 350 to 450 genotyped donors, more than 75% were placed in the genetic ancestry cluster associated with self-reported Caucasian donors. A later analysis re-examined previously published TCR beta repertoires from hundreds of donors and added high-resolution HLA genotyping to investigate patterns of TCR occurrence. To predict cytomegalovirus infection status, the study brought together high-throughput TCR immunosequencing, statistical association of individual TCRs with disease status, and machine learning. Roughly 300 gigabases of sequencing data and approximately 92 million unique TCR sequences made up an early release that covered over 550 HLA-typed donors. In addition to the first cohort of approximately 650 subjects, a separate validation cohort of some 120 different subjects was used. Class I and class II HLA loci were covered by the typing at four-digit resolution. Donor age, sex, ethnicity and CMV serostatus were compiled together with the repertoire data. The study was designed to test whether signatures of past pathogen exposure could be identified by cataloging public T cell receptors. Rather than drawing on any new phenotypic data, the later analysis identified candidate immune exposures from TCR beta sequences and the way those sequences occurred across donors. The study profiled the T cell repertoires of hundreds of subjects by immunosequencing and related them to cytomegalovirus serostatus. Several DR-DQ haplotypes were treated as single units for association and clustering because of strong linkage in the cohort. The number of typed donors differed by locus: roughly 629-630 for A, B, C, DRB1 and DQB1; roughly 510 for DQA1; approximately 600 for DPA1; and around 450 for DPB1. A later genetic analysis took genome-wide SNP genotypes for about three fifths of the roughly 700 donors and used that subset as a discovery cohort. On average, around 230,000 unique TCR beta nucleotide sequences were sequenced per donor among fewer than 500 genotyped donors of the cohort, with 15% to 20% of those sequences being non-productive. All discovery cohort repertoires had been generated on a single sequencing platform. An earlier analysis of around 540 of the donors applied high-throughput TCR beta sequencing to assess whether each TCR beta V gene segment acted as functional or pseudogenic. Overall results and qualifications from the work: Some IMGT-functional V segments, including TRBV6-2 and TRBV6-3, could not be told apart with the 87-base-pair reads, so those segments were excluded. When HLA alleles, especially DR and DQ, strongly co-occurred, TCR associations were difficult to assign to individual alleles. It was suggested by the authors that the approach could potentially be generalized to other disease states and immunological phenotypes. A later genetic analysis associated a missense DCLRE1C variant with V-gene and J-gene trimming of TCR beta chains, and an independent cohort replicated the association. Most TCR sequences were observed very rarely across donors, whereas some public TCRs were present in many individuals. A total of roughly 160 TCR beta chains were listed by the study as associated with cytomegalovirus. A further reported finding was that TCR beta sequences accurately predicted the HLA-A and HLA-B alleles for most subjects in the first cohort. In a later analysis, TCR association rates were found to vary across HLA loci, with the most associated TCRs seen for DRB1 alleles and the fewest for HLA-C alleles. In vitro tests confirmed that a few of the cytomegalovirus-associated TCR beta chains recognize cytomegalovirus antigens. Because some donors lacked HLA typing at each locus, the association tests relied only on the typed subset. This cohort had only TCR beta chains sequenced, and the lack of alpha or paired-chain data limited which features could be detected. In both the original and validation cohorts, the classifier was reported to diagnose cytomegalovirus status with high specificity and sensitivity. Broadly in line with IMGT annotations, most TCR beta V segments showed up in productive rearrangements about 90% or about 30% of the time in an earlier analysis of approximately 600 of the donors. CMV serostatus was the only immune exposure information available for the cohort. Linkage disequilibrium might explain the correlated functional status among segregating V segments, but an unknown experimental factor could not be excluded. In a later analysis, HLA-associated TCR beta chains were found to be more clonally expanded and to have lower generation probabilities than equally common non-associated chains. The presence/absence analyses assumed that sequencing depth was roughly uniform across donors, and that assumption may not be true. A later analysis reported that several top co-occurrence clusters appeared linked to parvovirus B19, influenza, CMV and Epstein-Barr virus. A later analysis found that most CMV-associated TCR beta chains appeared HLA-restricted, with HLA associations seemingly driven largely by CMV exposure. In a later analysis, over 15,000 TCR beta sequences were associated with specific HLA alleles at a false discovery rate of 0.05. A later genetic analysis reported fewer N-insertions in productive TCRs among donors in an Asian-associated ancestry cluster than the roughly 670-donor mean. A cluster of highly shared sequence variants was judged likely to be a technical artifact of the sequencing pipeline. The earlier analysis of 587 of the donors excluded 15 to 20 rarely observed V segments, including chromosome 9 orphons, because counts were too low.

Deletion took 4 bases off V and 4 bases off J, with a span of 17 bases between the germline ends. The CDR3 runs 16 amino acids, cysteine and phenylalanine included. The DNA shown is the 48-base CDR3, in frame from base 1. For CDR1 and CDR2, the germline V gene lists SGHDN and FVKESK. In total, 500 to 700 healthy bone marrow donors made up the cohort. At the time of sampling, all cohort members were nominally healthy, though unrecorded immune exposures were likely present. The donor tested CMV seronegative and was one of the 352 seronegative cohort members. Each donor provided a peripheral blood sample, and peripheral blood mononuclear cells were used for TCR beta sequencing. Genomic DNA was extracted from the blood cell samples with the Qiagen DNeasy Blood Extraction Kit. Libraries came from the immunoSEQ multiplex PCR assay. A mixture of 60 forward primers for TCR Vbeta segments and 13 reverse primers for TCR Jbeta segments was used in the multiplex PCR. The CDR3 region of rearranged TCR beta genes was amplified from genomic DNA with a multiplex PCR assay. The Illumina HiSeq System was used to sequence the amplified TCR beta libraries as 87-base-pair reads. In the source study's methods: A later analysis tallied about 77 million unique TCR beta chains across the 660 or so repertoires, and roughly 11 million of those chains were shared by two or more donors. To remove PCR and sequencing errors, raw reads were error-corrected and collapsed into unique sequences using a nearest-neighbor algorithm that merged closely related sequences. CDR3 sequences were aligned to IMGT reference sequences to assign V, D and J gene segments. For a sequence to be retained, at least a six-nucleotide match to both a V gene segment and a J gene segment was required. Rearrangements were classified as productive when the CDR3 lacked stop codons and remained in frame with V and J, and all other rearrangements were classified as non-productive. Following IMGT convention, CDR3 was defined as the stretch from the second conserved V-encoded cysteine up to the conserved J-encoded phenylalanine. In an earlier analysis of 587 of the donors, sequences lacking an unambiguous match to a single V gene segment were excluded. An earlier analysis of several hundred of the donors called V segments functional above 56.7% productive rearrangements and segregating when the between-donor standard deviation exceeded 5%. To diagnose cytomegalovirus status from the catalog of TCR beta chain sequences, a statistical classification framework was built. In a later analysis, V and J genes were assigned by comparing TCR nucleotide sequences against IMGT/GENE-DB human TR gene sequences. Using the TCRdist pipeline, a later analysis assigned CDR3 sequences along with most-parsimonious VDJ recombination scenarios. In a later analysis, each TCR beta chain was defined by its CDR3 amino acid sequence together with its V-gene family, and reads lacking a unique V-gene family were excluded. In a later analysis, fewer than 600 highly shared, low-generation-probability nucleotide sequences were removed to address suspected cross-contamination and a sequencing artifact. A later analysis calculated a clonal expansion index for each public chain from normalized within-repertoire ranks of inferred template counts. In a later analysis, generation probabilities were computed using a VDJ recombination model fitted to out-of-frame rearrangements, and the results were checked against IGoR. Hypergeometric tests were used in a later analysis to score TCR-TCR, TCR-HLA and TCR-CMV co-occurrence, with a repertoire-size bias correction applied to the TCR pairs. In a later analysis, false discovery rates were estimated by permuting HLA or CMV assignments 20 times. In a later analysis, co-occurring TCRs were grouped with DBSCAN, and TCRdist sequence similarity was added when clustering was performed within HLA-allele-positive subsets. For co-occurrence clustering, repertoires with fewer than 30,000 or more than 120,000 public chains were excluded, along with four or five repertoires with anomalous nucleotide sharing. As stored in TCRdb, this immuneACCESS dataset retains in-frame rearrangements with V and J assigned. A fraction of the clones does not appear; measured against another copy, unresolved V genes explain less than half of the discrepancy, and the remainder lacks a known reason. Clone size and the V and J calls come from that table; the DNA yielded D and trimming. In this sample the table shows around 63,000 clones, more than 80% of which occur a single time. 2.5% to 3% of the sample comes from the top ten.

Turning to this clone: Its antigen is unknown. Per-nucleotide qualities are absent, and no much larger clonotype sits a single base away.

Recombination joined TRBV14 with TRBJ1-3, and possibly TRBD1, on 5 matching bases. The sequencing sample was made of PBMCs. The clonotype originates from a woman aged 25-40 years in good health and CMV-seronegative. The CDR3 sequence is CASSLGTEIPGNTIYF. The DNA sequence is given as TGTGCCAGCAGCCTCGGGACTGAGATCCCCGGAAACACCATATATTTT.